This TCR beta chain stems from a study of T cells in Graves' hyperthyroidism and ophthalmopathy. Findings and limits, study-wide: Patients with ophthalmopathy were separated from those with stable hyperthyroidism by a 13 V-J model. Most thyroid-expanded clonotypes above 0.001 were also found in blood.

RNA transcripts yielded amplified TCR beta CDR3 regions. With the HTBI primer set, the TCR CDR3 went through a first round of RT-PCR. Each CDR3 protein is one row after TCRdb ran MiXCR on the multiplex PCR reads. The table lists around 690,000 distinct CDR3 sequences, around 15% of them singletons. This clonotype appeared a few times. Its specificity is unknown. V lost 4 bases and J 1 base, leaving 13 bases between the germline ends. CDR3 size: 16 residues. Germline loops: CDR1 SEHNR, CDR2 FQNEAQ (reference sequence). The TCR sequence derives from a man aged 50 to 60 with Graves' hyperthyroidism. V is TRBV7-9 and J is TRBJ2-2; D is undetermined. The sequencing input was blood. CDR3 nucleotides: TGTGCCAGCAGCTCCCGTCCCAGTCTGAACACCGGGGAGCTGTTTTTT. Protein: CASSSRPSLNTGELFF.